Detailed here is one TCR beta chain. This CDR3 spans 15 amino acids. Looked up from germline, CDR1 is LGHDT and CDR2 is YNNKEL (reference sequence). The ends lost 6 bases at V and 3 bases at J; junction bases unmatched: 7. The record originates from a study of blood T cell repertoires in COVID-19. Study-wide context: COVID-19 samples collected from the United States, Italy and Spain covered acute and convalescent phases. Sample material is recorded as cDNA or gDNA derived from T cells, B-cell-depleted T cells, or PBMCs.

Original analysis: By means of reference gene primer amplification, nucleated cell counts were estimated. TCRdb's copy holds only in-frame clones and misses some; the assay was immunoSEQ multiplex PCR. That table supplies the V and J calls and clone size; D and trimming were determined from the DNA. The repertoire has 110,000 or so clones, over 80% of them found once; the top ten carry 4% to 5.5%. The chain has TRBV3-1 (or the pseudogene TRBV3-2) and TRBJ2-3; 9 nucleotides line up with TRBD1. Material for sequencing was peripheral blood. The origin of this receptor is a woman aged 45 to 65 with acute or convalescent COVID-19. For the CDR3, the DNA is TGTGCCAGCAGGGGGACAGGGATGGGAACAGATACGCAGTATTTT. This encodes CASRGTGMGTDTQYF.